Following are 28 T cell receptor beta chains from one sample sequenced in a study of blood T cell repertoires in COVID-19. Clones were sequenced by immunoSEQ multiplex PCR, and TCRdb holds only the in-frame ones, with some missing. The sample has about 95,000 clones; around 86% are singletons. What was sequenced was peripheral blood. The receptors originated from a woman in her 70s with acute or convalescent COVID-19.

The chain employs TRBV19 and TRBJ2-3; TRBD2 matches at 9 bases. Germline assignment: CDR1 LNHDA and CDR2 SQIVND (reference sequence). The CDR3 contains 17 residues. Germline trimming cut 8 bases from V and 0 bases from J; bases unmatched to any gene: 12. CDR3 in amino acids: CASSELWRGGSTDTQYF. The CDR3 DNA is TGTGCCAGTTCCGAGTTGTGGCGGGGGGGGAGCACAGATACGCAGTATTTT.

The rearrangement joins TRBV3-1 (or the pseudogene TRBV3-2) to TRBJ1-2; possibly TRBD1 for D (6 bases). This CDR3 is 14 amino acids long. V lost 1 base and J lost 8, with 14 bases in between. Germline V gene sequence: CDR1 LGHDT, CDR2 YNNKEL (reference sequence). The CDR3 loop is CASSQGPQGPGYTF. The CDR3 coding sequence is TGTGCCAGCAGCCAAGGACCACAGGGTCCCGGCTACACCTTC.

The chain links TRBV2 to TRBJ1-1, with D possibly TRBD1 on 5 matching bases. Germline V gives CDR1 SNHLY, CDR2 FYNNEI. The CDR3 has 16 residues. Trimming removed 4 bases from V and 5 bases from J, with 20 bases in between. The CDR3 here is CASSVGREWGTTEAFF. For the CDR3, the DNA is TGTGCCAGCAGTGTGGGCAGGGAATGGGGAACAACTGAAGCTTTCTTT.

This chain uses TRBV6-1 with TRBJ2-7; 8 bases are a match to TRBD2. Germline trimming cut 1 base from V and 2 bases from J; bases unmatched to any gene: 7. This CDR3 spans 16 amino acids. CDR1 MNHNS and CDR2 SASEGT come from the germline V gene. CDR3 coding DNA: TGTGCCAGCAGTGAAGAGAGCGGGAGTTGGACCTACGAGCAGTACTTC. Its translation: CASSEESGSWTYEQYF.

V is TRBV5-5 and J is TRBJ2-7; 7 positions agree with TRBD1. CDR3 length equals 14 residues. The V gene end was trimmed by 3 bases and the J gene end by 0 bases; junction bases not matched to a gene: 3. Germline-derived CDR1 and CDR2 are SGHKS and YYEKEE (reference sequence). This CDR3 reads CASSYAGGSYEQYV. As DNA, the CDR3 is TGTGCCAGCAGCTATGCAGGGGGCTCCTACGAGCAGTACGTC.

The chain couples TRBV11-2 to TRBJ1-2, with unresolved D. The CDR3 extends over 15 amino acids. The germline V gene has CDR1 SGHAT and CDR2 FQNNGV. V shed 1 base and J shed 4 bases, with 13 bases lying between them. The CDR3 DNA follows: TGTGCCAGCAGCTTAGTGGCCAAACAGATCTATGGCTACACCTTC. Encoded protein: CASSLVAKQIYGYTF.

This chain links TRBV30 with TRBJ2-3; 7 positions agree with TRBD1. Germline loops: CDR1 GTSNPN, CDR2 SVGIG (reference sequence). The CDR3 spans 15 residues. After removal of 1 base from V and 6 bases from J, the junction contained 10 bases not matched to a gene. The CDR3 sequence: CAWSAQQGVRDTQYF. Here the CDR3 DNA reads TGTGCCTGGAGTGCCCAGCAGGGGGTGAGGGATACGCAGTATTTT.

The chain uses TRBV3-1 (or the pseudogene TRBV3-2) and TRBJ2-5, with 11 positions matching TRBD2. The V gene's germline CDR1 is LGHDT and CDR2 YNNKEL (reference sequence). J gave up 1 base and V 4 bases, and 5 bases lay outside the gene matches. The CDR3 length is 16 residues. CDR3 loop: CASSPPGLAVQETQYF. CDR3 sequence (DNA): TGTGCCAGCAGCCCTCCGGGACTAGCGGTCCAAGAGACCCAGTACTTC.

This sequence joins TRBV6-5 and TRBJ1-2, with 7 bases lining up with TRBD1. Looked up from germline, CDR1 is MNHEY and CDR2 is SVGAGI. This CDR3 spans 12 amino acids. Trimming took 8 bases from V and 8 from J; bases not matched to a gene: 8. CDR3 amino acids: CASSGQVEGYTF. The CDR3 DNA reads TGTGCCAGCTCTGGACAGGTGGAGGGCTACACCTTC.

V is TRBV7-8 and J is TRBJ2-2; the D gene is possibly TRBD2 (5 bases). V lost 0 bases to trimming and J lost 6 bases, with 8 bases between them. The CDR3 runs to 14 residues. The germline V gene has CDR1 SGHVS and CDR2 FQNEAQ. CDR3 residues: CASSLAGVSGELFF. CDR3 nucleotides: TGTGCCAGCAGCTTAGCGGGAGTCTCCGGGGAGCTGTTTTTT.

This chain joins TRBV6-4 and TRBJ2-2; no clear D gene. The CDR3 contains 16 residues. The germline V gene encodes CDR1 MRHNA and CDR2 SNTAGT. V was clipped by 0 bases and J by 8 bases, with 16 bases between them. The CDR3 region has the DNA TGTGCCAGCAGTGACTCGATTGGGCCCCGAATGGGGGAGCTGTTTTTT. It encodes CASSDSIGPRMGELFF.

The rearrangement uses TRBV6-1 and TRBJ2-1; the match to TRBD2 covers 9 bases. The CDR3 is 14 residues long. Trimming at V came to 0 bases and at J to 10 bases, leaving 4 bases not matched to a gene. Germline V gene lookup returns CDR1 MNHNS and CDR2 SASEGT. The CDR3 nucleotides are TGTGCCAGCAGTGAAGCGCGAACTAGCGGGGAGCAGTTCTTC. Encoded protein: CASSEARTSGEQFF.

This clone is categorized as medium-sized. This chain uses TRBV7-9 with TRBJ2-7; 9 bases fit TRBD1. This CDR3 has 16 amino acids. CDR1 is SEHNR, CDR2 FQNEAQ, per germline (reference sequence). V lost 5 bases, J lost 3 bases, and 11 bases stayed unmatched. CDR3 DNA sequence: TGTGCCAGCAGCCGGGGACAGGGAGGGAGACTCTACGAGCAGTACTTC. It specifies CASSRGQGGRLYEQYF.

The V call is TRBV5-5, the J call TRBJ2-5; 7 bases fit TRBD2. After removal of 2 bases from V and 2 bases from J, the junction contained 12 bases not matched to a gene. CDR3 length: 17 amino acids. In germline, CDR1 is SGHKS, CDR2 YYEKEE (reference sequence). In DNA, the CDR3 is TGTGCCAGCAGCTTTTATCCCGGGGCTAGCGGACAAGAGACCCAGTACTTC. Protein: CASSFYPGASGQETQYF.

The DNA for the CDR3 is TGTGCCAGCAGTGAATTTTCTAGCGGGAGGCCCGACACTGAAGCTTTCTTT. It yields the protein CASSEFSSGRPDTEAFF. V and J are TRBV6-1 and TRBJ1-1; D call uncertain. Trimming removed 2 bases at V and 3 bases at J, with 19 bases between. CDR1 and CDR2 from the germline V gene are MNHNS and SASEGT. This CDR3 is 17 amino acids long.

This clone was found once. J is TRBJ2-2 and V is TRBV5-1; 9 bases map to TRBD2. With 4 bases clipped from V and 5 bases from J, the junction kept 9 bases outside the gene matches. The CDR3 is 16 amino acids. The germline gives CDR1 SGHRS, CDR2 YFSETQ. DNA of the CDR3: TGCGCCAGCAGCCCCCGACTAGCGGTCGGGACCGGGGAGCTGTTTTTT. This sequence encodes CASSPRLAVGTGELFF.

The rearrangement links TRBV28 to TRBJ1-6; 8 bases match TRBD1. The germline V gene has CDR1 MDHEN and CDR2 SYDVKM. The CDR3 consists of 13 residues. V gave up 6 bases and J gave up 15 bases; unmatched junction bases: 10. The CDR3 protein is CASRPGGQVDLHF. CDR3 bases: TGTGCCAGCAGGCCCGGGGGACAGGTGGACCTCCACTTT.

This chain links TRBV11-3 with TRBJ2-1, with TRBD2 identical over 7 bases. This CDR3 comprises 15 residues. V trimming: 2 bases; J trimming: 7 bases; junction bases outside the gene matches: 8. CDR1 and CDR2 (germline): SGHNT, YENEEA. The CDR3 protein is CASSLYSGTGNEQFF. The DNA for the CDR3 is TGTGCCAGCAGCTTATACAGCGGGACCGGGAATGAGCAGTTCTTC.

The chain is built from TRBV28 and TRBJ1-5; D gene uncertain. The CDR3 loop spans 14 amino acids. With 0 bases removed from V and 7 bases from J, the gap between germline ends came to 10 bases. Germline V gene data show CDR1 as MDHEN and CDR2 as SYDVKM. For the CDR3, the DNA is TGTGCCAGCAGTTTATGGGAGAACGGGCAGCCCCAGCATTTT. Its translation: CASSLWENGQPQHF.

The chain couples TRBV6-5 to TRBJ1-1, with TRBD1 matching over 7 bases. The ends lost 5 bases at V and 2 bases at J; junction bases unmatched: 5. The CDR3 sequence is 14 residues long. The V gene's germline CDR1 is MNHEY and CDR2 SVGAGI. CDR3 protein: CASSPGQYNTEAFF. The CDR3 DNA follows: TGTGCCAGCAGTCCGGGACAGTATAACACTGAAGCTTTCTTT.

The chain joins TRBV20-1 to TRBJ2-5, with D unclear. Trimming left V 2 bases short and J 2 bases short, with 3 bases between. CDR3 length: 11 residues. Germline loops: CDR1 DFQATT, CDR2 SNEGSKA (reference sequence). CDR3 in amino acids: CSARLQETQYF. In nucleotides, the CDR3 is TGCAGTGCTAGATTACAAGAGACCCAGTACTTC.

This clone has just one count. The genes are TRBV12-5 and TRBJ1-3; D perhaps matches TRBD1 (5 bases). This CDR3 region has 17 residues. The V gene's germline CDR1 is LGHNT and CDR2 FRNRAP. V was trimmed by 5 bases and J by 0 bases, leaving 17 bases between them. The CDR3 here is CASGTLGGHSSGNTIYF. CDR3 nucleotides: TGTGCTAGTGGTACTCTAGGCGGACACAGCTCTGGAAACACCATATATTTT.

The V gene is TRBV10-1, the J gene TRBJ1-3, with a possible D match to TRBD1 (5 bases). The V end was cut by 6 bases, the J end by 1 base, with 7 bases between. This CDR3 is 13 amino acids long. CDR1 is WNHNN, CDR2 SYGVQD, per germline (reference sequence). The CDR3 region is CASRNRSGNTIYF. Here the CDR3 DNA reads TGCGCCAGCAGGAACAGGTCTGGAAACACCATATATTTT.

This clone is a singleton in its sample. The chain couples TRBV19 to TRBJ2-1; 8 positions match TRBD2. The V gene's germline CDR1 is LNHDA and CDR2 SQIVND (reference sequence). Germline trimming cut 6 bases from V and 5 bases from J; bases unmatched to any gene: 12. This CDR3 has 16 amino acids. The CDR3 nucleotides are TGTGCCAGTAGAACTAGCGGAAGGGGTAATAACAATGAGCAGTTCTTC. This gives the protein CASRTSGRGNNNEQFF.

This clone has only one observation. The chain carries TRBV6-4 and TRBJ2-4; TRBD1 might be the D (6 bases). The CDR3 covers 14 residues. CDR1 is MRHNA, CDR2 SNTAGT, per germline. V was shortened by 3 bases and J by 5 bases, with 11 bases between the two germline ends. The CDR3 DNA sequence: TGTGCCAGCAGTGAAGCCGGGACACAAAACATTCAGTACTTC. Amino acids: CASSEAGTQNIQYF.

V and J are TRBV6-6 and TRBJ2-5; 8 nucleotides agree with TRBD1. The V and J ends lost 5 bases and 3 bases, in that order; junction bases with no gene match: 8. Germline CDR1 reads MNHNY; CDR2 reads SVGAGI (reference sequence). CDR3 length: 15 residues. CDR3 residues: CASSGRTGGEETQYF. The CDR3, as DNA: TGTGCCAGCAGTGGACGTACAGGGGGTGAAGAGACCCAGTACTTC.

The count of this clone is one. The chain uses TRBV3-1 (or the pseudogene TRBV3-2) and TRBJ1-1; 9 bases align to TRBD1. V was clipped by 4 bases and J by 1 base; unmatched bases: 4. CDR1 LGHDT and CDR2 YNNKEL come from the germline V gene (reference sequence). This CDR3 spans 15 amino acids. The CDR3 DNA follows: TGTGCCAGCAGCCTGACGGGACAGGGGAACACTGAAGCTTTCTTT. The encoded protein is CASSLTGQGNTEAFF.

The J gene is TRBJ2-3, the V gene TRBV11-2; a possible D gene is TRBD1 (5 bases). V dropped 5 bases and J dropped 2 bases, with 17 bases sitting between them. Germline loops: CDR1 SGHAT, CDR2 FQNNGV. The length of the CDR3 is 16 residues. This CDR3 is CASSEYLGRATDTQYF. CDR3 DNA sequence: TGTGCCAGCAGCGAATATCTGGGCAGGGCCACAGATACGCAGTATTTT. Based on the CDR3 plus reference TRBV11-2 and TRBJ2-3, the full variable domain is EAGVAQSPRYKIIEKRQSVAFWCNPISGHATLYWYQQILGQGPKLLIQFQNNGVVDDSQLPKDRFSAERLKGVDSTLKIQPAKLEDSAVYLCASSEYLGRATDTQYFGPGTRLTVL.